This passage covers 26 T cell receptor beta chains from one sample sequenced in a study of CD8 T cells in ankylosing spondylitis. One entry per CDR3 protein, called by TCRdb with MiXCR from the 5' RACE reads. The sample comprises 25,000 to 30,000 distinct CDR3 sequences, 5.3% of which are singletons, and about 1.7% rests with the top ten. Sequencing was performed on blood, either unsorted or a sorted T cell fraction (not recorded which). The receptors were sampled from a female donor with ankylosing spondylitis or in good health (not recorded which).

This clonotype appeared many times. The chain is built from TRBV9 and TRBJ2-5; 7 bases agree with TRBD2. With 0 bases clipped from V and 3 bases from J, the junction kept 5 bases outside the gene matches. Germline CDR1 SGDLS, CDR2 YYNGEE. There are 15 residues in the CDR3. CDR3 sequence (DNA): TGTGCCAGCAGCGTAGCTAGCGGACTCAAAGAGACCCAGTACTTC. As protein: CASSVASGLKETQYF.

This clonotype was observed many times. The chain combines TRBV9 with TRBJ1-1, with D tentatively TRBD1 (5 bases). V was cut by 6 bases and J by 1 base, with 19 bases left in between. The germline gives CDR1 SGDLS, CDR2 YYNGEE. This CDR3 is 16 amino acids long. CDR3 DNA sequence: TGTGCCAGCAACTCGGGGGGGGTACAGGCGAACACTGAAGCTTTCTTT. Protein: CASNSGGVQANTEAFF.

The sample holds a few counts of this clonotype. The gene calls are TRBV9 and TRBJ2-4; no definite D call. V lost 0 bases, J lost 8 bases, and 12 bases lay in between. This CDR3 has 14 amino acids. Germline V gives CDR1 SGDLS, CDR2 YYNGEE. The DNA for the CDR3 is TGTGCCAGCAGCGTAGCATTGGGAAGGGACATTCAGTACTTC. Its protein product is CASSVALGRDIQYF.

V and J are TRBV9 and TRBJ2-1; 10 nucleotides line up with TRBD2. V shed 1 base, J shed 2 bases, and the junction held 3 bases outside the gene matches. Germline CDR1 reads SGDLS; CDR2 reads YYNGEE. This CDR3 is built from 16 residues. DNA of the CDR3: TGTGCCAGCAGCGTATTCAGCGGGAGGGCCTACAATGAGCAGTTCTTC. It encodes CASSVFSGRAYNEQFF.

This clonotype came up many times. The rearrangement uses TRBV9 and TRBJ1-3, with D hard to call. V shed 4 bases and J shed 0 bases, with 17 bases lying between them. Per the germline V gene, CDR1 is SGDLS and CDR2 is YYNGEE. The CDR3 runs to 17 residues. CDR3 in amino acids: CASSSRGGGNSGNTIYF. CDR3 bases: TGTGCCAGCAGCTCACGAGGTGGCGGCAACTCTGGAAACACCATATATTTT.

This clonotype was seen a few times. The chain is built from TRBV9 and TRBJ2-3; tentatively, D is TRBD1 (5 bases). The germline V and J ends were trimmed by 1 base and 3 bases, with 12 bases remaining between them. In germline, CDR1 is SGDLS, CDR2 YYNGEE. This CDR3 is built from 15 residues. CDR3 residues: CASSVQGMGTDTQYF. The DNA for the CDR3 is TGTGCCAGCAGCGTACAGGGCATGGGGACAGATACGCAGTATTTT.

This clonotype showed up many times. The chain employs TRBV9 and TRBJ1-6; TRBD1 agrees at 7 bases. The CDR3 sequence is 15 residues long. Trimming at V came to 4 bases and at J to 7 bases, leaving 8 bases not matched to a gene. Germline-derived CDR1 and CDR2 are SGDLS and YYNGEE. The CDR3 coding sequence is TGTGCCAGCAGCTTCGAACAGGGGCCCAATTCACCCCTCCACTTT. Residues: CASSFEQGPNSPLHF.

This clonotype was recorded many times. The chain has TRBV9 and TRBJ2-3; 11 nucleotides agree with TRBD2. The CDR3 is made up of 16 amino acids. The V segment lost 3 bases and the J segment 0 bases; nucleotides outside the gene matches: 3. Germline V lookup: CDR1 SGDLS, CDR2 YYNGEE. As DNA, the CDR3 is TGTGCCAGCAGCGCCGCTAGCGGGGGGAGCACAGATACGCAGTATTTT. It encodes CASSAASGGSTDTQYF.

This clonotype showed up just a few times. The chain is built from TRBV9 and TRBJ2-2, with unresolved D. Germline lookup yields CDR1 SGDLS and CDR2 YYNGEE. The CDR3 spans 12 residues. V lost 3 bases and J 6 bases, leaving 6 bases between the germline ends. The CDR3 loop is CASSGSPGELFF. CDR3 nucleotides: TGTGCCAGCAGCGGATCGCCCGGGGAGCTGTTTTTT.

This clonotype was detected ten times or more. J is TRBJ2-3 and V is TRBV9; 10 nucleotides agree with TRBD1. CDR1 is SGDLS and CDR2 is YYNGEE in the germline V gene. The CDR3 consists of 17 residues. The V and J ends lost 3 bases and 5 bases, in that order; junction bases with no gene match: 12. CDR3 region: CASSARSIGTGVDTQYF. CDR3 coding DNA: TGTGCCAGCAGCGCCAGGAGTATCGGGACAGGGGTAGATACGCAGTATTTT.

V gene TRBV9 combines with J gene TRBJ2-3; TRBD2 matches at 9 bases. Trimming removed 0 bases from V and 5 bases from J; junction bases left unmatched: 7. This CDR3 is built from 16 residues. Germline V CDR1 and CDR2: SGDLS, YYNGEE. The CDR3 spells CASSVDGSGGIDTQYF. The CDR3 DNA reads as TGTGCCAGCAGCGTAGATGGTAGCGGGGGCATAGATACGCAGTATTTT.

The table lists this clonotype with many counts. The CDR3 ends on some other residue instead of the conserved phenylalanine or tryptophan, so this is likely a read error. It is unclear where the CDR3 begins or ends on the DNA, so no DNA is shown, and the CDR3 is as TCRdb lists it. This sequence joins TRBV5-6 and TRBJ2-7. Germline CDR1 SGHDT, CDR2 YYEEEE. The CDR3 is 8 residues long, counting both termini. CDR3 residues: CASSFYFD.

This clonotype showed up many times. This chain connects TRBV9 to TRBJ2-3; possibly TRBD1 for D (5 bases). The J call is in doubt because the DNA end fits TRBJ1-5 better. The germline gives CDR1 SGDLS, CDR2 YYNGEE. This CDR3 comprises 14 residues. This CDR3 is CASSQGLAGGTQHF. The CDR3 bases are TGTGCCAGCAGCCAGGGACTAGCGGGGGGGACCCAGCATTTT.

This sequence joins TRBV9 and TRBJ2-7; 7 nucleotides agree with TRBD2. J gave up 5 bases and V 3 bases, and 2 bases lay outside the gene matches. Germline V gives CDR1 SGDLS, CDR2 YYNGEE. The CDR3 is 12 amino acids. The CDR3 nucleotides are TGTGCCAGCAGCGGGGAGGGCCACGAGCAGTACTTC. Translated: CASSGEGHEQYF.

This clonotype is medium-sized within its sample. The chain combines TRBV9 with TRBJ1-6; tentatively, D is TRBD1 (6 bases). Trimming left V 3 bases short and J 7 bases short, with 14 bases between. From germline, CDR1 is SGDLS and CDR2 YYNGEE. CDR3 length equals 15 residues. CDR3 residues: CASSDQQGLNSPLHF. CDR3 nucleotides: TGTGCCAGCAGCGATCAACAGGGCCTCAATTCACCCCTCCACTTT.

V usage is TRBV9 and J usage is TRBJ2-6; D is ambiguous. This CDR3 has 15 amino acids. V was shortened by 2 bases and J by 0 bases, with 6 bases between the two germline ends. CDR1 is SGDLS, CDR2 YYNGEE, per germline. The CDR3 protein is CASSVRRSGANVLTF. In nucleotides, the CDR3 is TGTGCCAGCAGCGTGCGTCGCTCTGGGGCCAACGTCCTGACTTTC.

This clonotype was seen at least ten times. CDR3 sequence: CASSVERGAGEAQYF. Written as DNA, the CDR3 is TGTGCCAGCAGCGTAGAGCGAGGGGCGGGGGAGGCGCAGTATTTT. The chain carries TRBV9 and TRBJ2-3, with 7 nucleotides matching TRBD2. The junction had 11 bases not matched to a gene; V was cut back by 0 bases and J by 10 bases. This CDR3 has 15 residues. Germline values: CDR1 SGDLS, CDR2 YYNGEE.

The sample holds many counts of this clonotype. This sequence joins TRBV9 and TRBJ2-7, with TRBD2 identical over 10 bases. The CDR3 contains 15 residues. Germline V CDR1 and CDR2: SGDLS, YYNGEE. The V and J ends lost 3 bases and 0 bases, in that order; junction bases with no gene match: 3. The CDR3 sequence is CASSGSGGTSYEQYF. The CDR3 DNA follows: TGTGCCAGCAGCGGTAGCGGGGGGACCTCCTACGAGCAGTACTTC. Using reference TRBV9 and TRBJ2-7 for the parts outside the CDR3, the full variable domain is DSGVTQTPKHLITATGQRVTLRCSPRSGDLSVYWYQQSLDQGLQFLIQYYNGEERAKGNILERFSAQQFPDLHSELNLSSLELGDSALYFCASSGSGGTSYEQYFGPGTRLTVT.

This clonotype was seen only a few times. V and J are TRBV9 and TRBJ2-1, with D unclear. The CDR3 totals 15 residues. V lost 1 base to trimming and J lost 4 bases, with 12 bases between them. In germline, CDR1 is SGDLS, CDR2 YYNGEE. As DNA, the CDR3 is TGTGCCAGCAGCGTATCTCCTAGAACTTACAATGAGCAGTTCTTC. Translating it yields CASSVSPRTYNEQFF.

This clonotype was recorded at least ten times. This chain joins TRBV9 and TRBJ2-1; TRBD1 agrees at 8 bases. V trimming: 3 bases; J trimming: 4 bases; junction bases outside the gene matches: 6. This CDR3 contains 15 residues. CDR1 is SGDLS, CDR2 YYNGEE, per germline. The CDR3 is CASSGSRGRYNEQFF. Written as DNA, the CDR3 is TGTGCCAGCAGCGGCTCCAGGGGGCGTTACAATGAGCAGTTCTTC. Together with reference TRBV9 and TRBJ2-1, the CDR3 gives the full variable domain: DSGVTQTPKHLITATGQRVTLRCSPRSGDLSVYWYQQSLDQGLQFLIQYYNGEERAKGNILERFSAQQFPDLHSELNLSSLELGDSALYFCASSGSRGRYNEQFFGPGTRLTVL.

This chain joins TRBV9 and TRBJ2-1; TRBD2 might be the D (6 bases). CDR1 SGDLS and CDR2 YYNGEE come from the germline V gene. Trimming removed 0 bases from V and 1 base from J, with 23 bases in between. The CDR3 consists of 20 residues. The CDR3 coding sequence is TGTGCCAGCAGCGTAGCTCGGGGGAAGGGATCCCCAATATCCTACAATGAGCAGTTCTTC. As protein: CASSVARGKGSPISYNEQFF. The full variable domain, rest sourced from reference TRBV9 and TRBJ2-1, is DSGVTQTPKHLITATGQRVTLRCSPRSGDLSVYWYQQSLDQGLQFLIQYYNGEERAKGNILERFSAQQFPDLHSELNLSSLELGDSALYFCASSVARGKGSPISYNEQFFGPGTRLTVL.

In its sample, this clonotype was seen many times. V usage is TRBV28 and J usage is TRBJ2-7; the D is unclear. The germline gives CDR1 MDHEN, CDR2 SYDVKM. This CDR3 region has 15 residues. V lost 2 bases and J lost 0, with 11 bases in between. DNA of the CDR3: TGTGCCAGCAGTTTAAGGAGTTTAATCTCCTACGAGCAGTACTTC. Protein sequence: CASSLRSLISYEQYF. Using reference TRBV28 and TRBJ2-7 for the parts outside the CDR3, the full variable domain is DVKVTQSSRYLVKRTGEKVFLECVQDMDHENMFWYRQDPGLGLRLIYFSYDVKMKEKGDIPEGYSVSREKKERFSLILESASTNQTSMYLCASSLRSLISYEQYFGPGTRLTVT.

This clonotype was counted at least ten times. The chain recombines TRBV9 with TRBJ2-3; 7 bases agree with TRBD1. V shed 3 bases and J 2 bases; nucleotides not matched to a gene: 12. Germline V gene lookup returns CDR1 SGDLS and CDR2 YYNGEE. The CDR3 runs to 17 residues. The DNA for the CDR3 is TGTGCCAGCAGCGCCTTGGGGGTACAGGGGTTCACAGATACGCAGTATTTT. Protein: CASSALGVQGFTDTQYF.

Ten or more counts support this clonotype. The rearrangement joins TRBV9 to TRBJ2-2; a weak D match, TRBD2 (7 bases). V lost 0 bases, J lost 13 bases, and 19 bases lay in between. The CDR3 consists of 15 residues. The germline V gene encodes CDR1 SGDLS and CDR2 YYNGEE. This CDR3 is CASSVEGGQPPRLFF. Here the CDR3 DNA reads TGTGCCAGCAGCGTAGAGGGGGGGCAGCCCCCTAGGCTGTTTTTT. Combining the CDR3 with reference TRBV9 and TRBJ2-2 gives the whole variable domain DSGVTQTPKHLITATGQRVTLRCSPRSGDLSVYWYQQSLDQGLQFLIQYYNGEERAKGNILERFSAQQFPDLHSELNLSSLELGDSALYFCASSVEGGQPPRLFFGEGSRLTVL.

This clonotype was detected ten times or more. V usage is TRBV9 and J usage is TRBJ2-2; 8 bases map to TRBD2. With 4 bases clipped from V and 2 bases from J, the junction kept 4 bases outside the gene matches. In germline, CDR1 is SGDLS, CDR2 YYNGEE. The CDR3 loop spans 15 amino acids. The CDR3 here is CASSYSGTNTGELFF. The DNA for the CDR3 is TGTGCCAGCAGCTATAGCGGGACCAACACCGGGGAGCTGTTTTTT.

This clonotype was seen many times. This rearrangement joins TRBV9 to TRBJ2-3; D unresolved. The germline V and J ends were trimmed by 3 bases and 5 bases, with 10 bases remaining between them. Germline lookup yields CDR1 SGDLS and CDR2 YYNGEE. The CDR3 runs 13 residues. The CDR3 DNA follows: TGTGCCAGCAGCGACAGACCCGGAGATACGCAGTATTTT. Protein product: CASSDRPGDTQYF.